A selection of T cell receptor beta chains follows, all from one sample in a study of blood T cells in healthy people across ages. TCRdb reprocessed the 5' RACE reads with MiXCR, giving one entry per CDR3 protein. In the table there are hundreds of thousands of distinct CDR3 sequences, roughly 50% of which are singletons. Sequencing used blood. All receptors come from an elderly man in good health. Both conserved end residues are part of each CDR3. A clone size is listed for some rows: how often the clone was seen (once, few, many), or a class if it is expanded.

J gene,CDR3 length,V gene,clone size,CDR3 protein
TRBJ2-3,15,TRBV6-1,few,CASSSARLDTDTQYF
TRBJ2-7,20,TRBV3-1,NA,CASSQDRKDWRTGGSYEQYF
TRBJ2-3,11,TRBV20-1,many,CSAQDGDTQYF
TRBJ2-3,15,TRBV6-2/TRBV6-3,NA,CASSPTGARHRYAYF
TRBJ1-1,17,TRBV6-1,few,CASRDPRGHQDYTEAFF
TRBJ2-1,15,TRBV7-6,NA,CASSYIAGGVNEQFF
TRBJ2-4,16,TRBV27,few,CASSPDQALAKNIQYF
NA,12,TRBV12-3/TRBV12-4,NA,CASSSGGTEQYF
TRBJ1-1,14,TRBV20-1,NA,CSARKVTGNTEAFF
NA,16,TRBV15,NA,CATSREGGTVTYEQYF
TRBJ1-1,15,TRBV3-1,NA,CASSQGVTLNTEAFF
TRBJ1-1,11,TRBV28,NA,CASSTYGGAFF
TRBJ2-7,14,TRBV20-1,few,CSARGERKGYEQYF
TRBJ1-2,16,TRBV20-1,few,CSARDPSHQSNYGYTF
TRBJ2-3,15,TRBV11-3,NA,CASSLETGTPDTQYF
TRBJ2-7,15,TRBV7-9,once,CASSFVDSPHNEQYF
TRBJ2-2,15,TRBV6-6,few,CATLRGAANTGELFF
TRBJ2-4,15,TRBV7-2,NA,CASSPVQGRRNIQYF
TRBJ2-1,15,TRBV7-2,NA,CAVLQASGRWNEQFF
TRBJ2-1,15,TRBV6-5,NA,CASGLAGASYNEQFF
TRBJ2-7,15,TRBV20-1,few,CSASRSRNRGDEQYF
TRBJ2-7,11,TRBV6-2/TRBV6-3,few,CASSDYHEQYF
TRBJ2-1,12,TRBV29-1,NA,CSARMPGLEQFF
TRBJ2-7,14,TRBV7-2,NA,CASSSPTGLDEQYF
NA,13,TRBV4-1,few,CASSSLAGETQYF
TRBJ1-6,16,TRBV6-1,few,CASSPDPQVPNSPLHF
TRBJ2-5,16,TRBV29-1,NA,CSVEGGREGSYNEQYF
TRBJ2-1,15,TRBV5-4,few,CASSLRTSAENEQFF
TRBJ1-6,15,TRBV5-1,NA,CASSQGTGDNSPLHF
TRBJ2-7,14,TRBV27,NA,CASSSGQGFYEQYF
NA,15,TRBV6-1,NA,CASSEGWSGTYEQYF
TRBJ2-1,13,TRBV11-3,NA,CASSLKGYNEQFF
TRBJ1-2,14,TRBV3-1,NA,CASSHLTGAHGYTF
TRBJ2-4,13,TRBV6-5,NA,CATTGPTGNIQYF
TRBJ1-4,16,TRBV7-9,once,CASSQRQTLPNEKLFF
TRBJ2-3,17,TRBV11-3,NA,CASSSARGQGSTDTQYF
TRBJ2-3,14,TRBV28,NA,CASSVRRGSDTQYF
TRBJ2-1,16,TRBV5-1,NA,CASSFGLAGEWNEQFF
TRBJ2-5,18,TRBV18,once,CASSPFYGRGPYQETQYF
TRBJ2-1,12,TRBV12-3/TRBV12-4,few,CASRPSLGEQFF
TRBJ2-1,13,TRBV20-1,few,CSARGHGGNEQFF
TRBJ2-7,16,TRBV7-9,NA,CASSITGFQNSYEQYF
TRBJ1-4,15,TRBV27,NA,CASSSPGATNEKLFF
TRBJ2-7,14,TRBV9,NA,CASSPRGLSYEQYF
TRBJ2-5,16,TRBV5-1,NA,CASSLEGASYQETQYF
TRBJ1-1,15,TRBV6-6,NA,CASKSSSLSKDEAFF
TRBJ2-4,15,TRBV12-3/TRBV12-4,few,CASSPNRGLGNIQYF
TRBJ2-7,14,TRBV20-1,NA,CSASPLAGVPEQYF
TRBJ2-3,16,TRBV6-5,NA,CASTQTSGSFPDTQYF
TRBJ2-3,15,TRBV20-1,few,CSAGLSGRTPDTQYF
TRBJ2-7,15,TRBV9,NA,CASSVAVGAFYEQYF
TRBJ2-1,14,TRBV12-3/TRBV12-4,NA,CASSLIGAYNEQFF
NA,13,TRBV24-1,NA,CATSDPGNYEQYF
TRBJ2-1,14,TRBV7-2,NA,CASSLAHGSLEQFF
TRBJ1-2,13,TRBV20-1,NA,CSAHRGLNYGYTF